This T cell receptor (beta chain) was sequenced during a study of CD8+ T cells in alopecia areata. This clone was seen a handful of times. Reverse transcribed after extraction, RNA yielded cDNA as the sequencing template. The assay was immunoSEQ multiplex PCR, and TCRdb's table has in-frame clones only and misses some. The table shows 80,000 to 100,000 clones, with around two fifths occurring only once. Germline CDR1 is SEHNR and CDR2 is FQNEAQ (reference sequence). The CDR3 runs 16 residues. The receptor's source is a human donor with alopecia areata. The sequenced material came from CD4+ T cells sorted from blood. The chain has TRBV7-9 and TRBJ2-5; possibly TRBD2 for D (6 bases). The J call may be in error: the DNA end matches TRBJ2-7 better. The chain's CDR3 is CASSPGPVAGSSEQYF. CDR3 sequence (DNA): TGTGCCAGCAGCCCTGGGCCGGTGGCGGGGTCCAGCGAGCAGTACTTC.